This T cell receptor beta chain was identified during a study of cytomegalovirus exposure and HLA in healthy donors (dated 2017 in TCRdb). As for the study more broadly: According to a later analysis, one platform produced both the 120 validation repertoires and the 670 or so repertoires of the first cohort. The study aimed to test whether cataloging public T cell receptors could reveal signatures of past pathogen exposure. Along with the roughly 670-subject first cohort, a separate validation cohort of around 110 different subjects was used. The study combined high-throughput TCR immunosequencing, statistical association of individual TCRs with disease status, and machine learning to predict cytomegalovirus infection status.

Beyond this particular receptor, the publication reports: Of the cluster scores, 85% to 95% were above 0 in a later analysis, which found that TCRs clustered in the first cohort also tended to co-occur in the 95 to 150 validation repertoires. In both the original and validation cohorts, the classifier was reported to diagnose cytomegalovirus status with high specificity and sensitivity. The authors suggested that the approach could potentially be generalized to other disease states and immunological phenotypes. A total of fewer than 200 TCR beta chains were listed by the study as associated with cytomegalovirus. Most TCR sequences were seen in very few donors, while some public TCRs were found in many individuals. All 120 or so repertoires were used to score co-occurrence in the validation cohort in a later analysis, because that analysis had no HLA typing for the cohort. A few of the identified cytomegalovirus-associated TCR beta chains were confirmed in vitro to be specific for cytomegalovirus antigens.

CDR1 and CDR2, per the germline V gene, are SGHRS and YFSETQ. After removal of 0 bases from V and 2 bases from J, the junction retains 7 bases not matched to a gene. The CDR3 holds 16 amino acids from the cysteine to the phenylalanine. Only the CDR3 part of the read is kept: 48 bases, read in frame from the first base. Worth noting for this clone: Its antigen is still unknown. Base qualities were left out, and no much larger clone turns up one base away.

Library construction relied on the immunoSEQ multiplex PCR assay. The paper's processing steps were these. To diagnose cytomegalovirus status from the catalog of TCR beta chain sequences, a statistical classification framework was built. As stored in TCRdb, this immuneACCESS dataset retains in-frame rearrangements with V and J assigned. A fraction of the clones does not appear; measured against another copy, unresolved V genes explain less than half of the discrepancy, and the remainder lacks a known reason. V, J and clone size are taken as reported in that table, and D and trimming were inferred from the DNA itself. A total of fewer than 250,000 clones appear in this sample, about 86% of them only once. The top ten constitute 2.6% of the sample. Donors formed part of the validation cohort, which comprised about 120 subjects and was distinct from the first cohort of 690 or so subjects.

The sequence came from a man aged 18-30 years in good health and CMV-seronegative. This chain is built from TRBV5-1 and TRBJ2-7, with 8 middle bases fitting TRBD2. The sequencing sample was made of PBMCs. In nucleotides, the sequence is TGCGCCAGCAGCTTGGTGGCAAGCGGGGGTGCCTACGAGCAGTACTTC. Its coded protein is CASSLVASGGAYEQYF.